This record concerns one TCR beta chain sequence. What it binds is unknown. The sampling schedule covered blood at baseline, cycle 4 day 1, and cycle 7 day 1. The data were obtained in a study of OX40 agonist ivuxolimab in advanced cancers. Study observations and caveats: Expanded clones tended on average to be more numerous among CD8+ T cells than CD4+. Antigens targeted by the expanded peripheral T cells were not determined.

V lost 0 bases and J lost 0, with 11 bases in between. The germline V gene has CDR1 SGHVS and CDR2 FNYEAQ. This CDR3 comprises 16 residues. Generated by immunoSEQ multiplex PCR, the TCRdb table keeps only in-frame clones and is missing some. The data hold about 40,000 clones, with approximately 83% observed a single time. The receptor's source is an adult with an advanced solid tumor such as melanoma, head and neck, liver or kidney cancer. Material: CD4+ or CD8+ T cells sorted from blood, obtained in a trial of the OX40 agonist ivuxolimab. The chain carries TRBV7-6 and TRBJ1-1, with D uncertain. The CDR3 nucleotides are TGTGCCAGCAGCTTAGCCCCCACAGACCTGAACACTGAAGCTTTCTTT. Its protein product is CASSLAPTDLNTEAFF.